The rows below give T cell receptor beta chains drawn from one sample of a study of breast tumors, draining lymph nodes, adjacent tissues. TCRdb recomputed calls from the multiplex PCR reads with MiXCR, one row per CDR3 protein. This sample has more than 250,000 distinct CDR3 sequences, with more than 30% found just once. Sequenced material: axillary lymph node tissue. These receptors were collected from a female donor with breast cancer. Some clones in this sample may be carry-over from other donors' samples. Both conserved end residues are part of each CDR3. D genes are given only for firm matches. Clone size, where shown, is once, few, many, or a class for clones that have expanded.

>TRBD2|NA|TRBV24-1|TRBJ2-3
CASVWTSGSWTDTQYF
TGTGCTAGTGTGTGGACTAGCGGGAGTTGGACAGATACGCAGTATTTT
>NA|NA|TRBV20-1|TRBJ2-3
CSASGLTDTQYF
TGCAGTGCTAGCGGGCTCACAGATACGCAGTATTTT
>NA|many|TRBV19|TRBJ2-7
CASSRDSESSYEQYF
TGTGCCAGTAGTCGGGACTCCGAAAGCTCCTACGAGCAGTACTTC
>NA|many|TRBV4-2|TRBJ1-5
CASSQSRAPGYQPQHF
TGTGCCAGCAGCCAATCCCGGGCCCCTGGCTATCAGCCCCAGCATTTT
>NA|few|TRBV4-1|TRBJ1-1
CASSPIGGYTEAFF
TGCGCCAGCAGCCCAATTGGGGGATACACTGAAGCTTTCTTT
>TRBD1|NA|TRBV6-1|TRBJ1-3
CASSEARGTGAGNTIYF
TGTGCCAGCAGTGAAGCCCGGGGGACAGGGGCTGGAAACACCATATATTTT
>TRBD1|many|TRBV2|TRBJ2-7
CASSEHMDRSYEQYF
TGTGCCAGCAGTGAACACATGGACAGGTCCTACGAGCAGTACTTC
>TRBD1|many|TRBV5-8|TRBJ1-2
CASSADRGYGYTF
TGTGCCAGCAGCGCAGACAGGGGGTATGGCTACACCTTC
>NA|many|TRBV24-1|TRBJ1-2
CATSGRQKGAGNYGYTF
TGTGCCACCAGTGGGAGACAGAAGGGTGCTGGTAACTATGGCTACACCTTC
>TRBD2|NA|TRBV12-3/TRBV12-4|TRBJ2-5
CASRILGLAGGQETQYF
TGTGCCAGCAGAATCCTGGGACTAGCGGGAGGGCAAGAGACCCAGTACTTC
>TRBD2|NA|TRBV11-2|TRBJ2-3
CASSLDGPRTSGRAGDTQYF
TGTGCCAGCAGCTTAGACGGACCGCGGACTAGCGGGAGGGCGGGAGATACGCAGTATTTT
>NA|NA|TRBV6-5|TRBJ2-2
CASSHVPSAGELFF
TGTGCCAGCAGTCACGTTCCTAGCGCCGGGGAGCTGTTTTTT
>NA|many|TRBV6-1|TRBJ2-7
CASSDTLSYEQYF
TGTGCCAGCAGTGATACCCTCTCCTACGAGCAGTACTTC
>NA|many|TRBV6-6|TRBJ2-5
CARQLLETQYF
TGTGCCAGGCAACTGCTAGAGACCCAGTACTTC
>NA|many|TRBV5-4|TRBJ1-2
CASSSQTASGSGYTF
TGTGCCAGCAGCTCCCAGACGGCATCAGGTAGTGGCTACACCTTC
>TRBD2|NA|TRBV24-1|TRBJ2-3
CATSDFGTSGNDEQYF
TGTGCCACCAGTGATTTCGGAACTAGCGGGAACGATGAGCAGTATTTT